Listed below are T cell receptor beta chains from one sample, sequenced in a study of blood T cell repertoires in COVID-19. Measured with immunoSEQ multiplex PCR; TCRdb has only the in-frame clones, and not every one. The data contain about 210,000 clones, less than 90% of them singletons. The sequenced material came from peripheral blood. The source of these receptors is a man aged 65 to 85 with acute or convalescent COVID-19. CDR3s leave out the opening cysteine and the closing phenylalanine or tryptophan. Part of the rows lack a size; the others show once, few, many or a class for expanded clones.

V	size	J	CDR3
TRBV5-1	.	TRBJ1-2	ASSFQAGVGNGYT
TRBV27	.	TRBJ2-5	ASSLDRGTETQY
TRBV2	.	TRBJ1-5	ASTHVQGQPQH
TRBV5-1	.	TRBJ1-5	ASSQSGQGNQPQH
TRBV29-1	.	TRBJ2-7	SAATVGYEQY
TRBV3-1/TRBV3-2	.	TRBJ1-2	ASSQEAGHGYT
TRBV19	few	TRBJ2-1	ASSISRGYYNEQF
TRBV5-1	once	TRBJ2-3	ASSLSSTDTQY
TRBV9	.	TRBJ1-1	ASSSTIAGNTEAF
TRBV28	.	TRBJ2-1	ASTRSSYNEQF
TRBV27	.	TRBJ2-1	ASSFGGNEQF
TRBV19	.	TRBJ2-1	ASSISSRAGGASYNEQF
TRBV19	.	TRBJ2-1	ASSPSRDWDNEQF